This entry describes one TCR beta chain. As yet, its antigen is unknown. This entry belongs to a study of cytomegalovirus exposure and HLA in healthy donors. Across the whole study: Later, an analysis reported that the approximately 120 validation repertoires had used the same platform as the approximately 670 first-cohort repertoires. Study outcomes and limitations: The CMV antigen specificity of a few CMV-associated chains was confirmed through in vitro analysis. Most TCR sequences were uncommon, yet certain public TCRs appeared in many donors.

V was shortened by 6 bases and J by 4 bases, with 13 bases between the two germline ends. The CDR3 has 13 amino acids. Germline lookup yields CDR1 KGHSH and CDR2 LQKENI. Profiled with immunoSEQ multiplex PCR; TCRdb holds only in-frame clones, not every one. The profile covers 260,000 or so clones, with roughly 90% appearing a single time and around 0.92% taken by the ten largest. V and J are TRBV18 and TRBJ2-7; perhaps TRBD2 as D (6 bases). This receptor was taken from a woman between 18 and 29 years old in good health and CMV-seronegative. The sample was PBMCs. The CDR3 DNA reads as TGTGCCAGCTCTCGGGAGTTAATTTACGAGCAGTACTTC. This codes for CASSRELIYEQYF.